This passage covers 28 T cell receptor beta chains from one sample sequenced in a study of CD8 T cells in ankylosing spondylitis (dated by TCRdb to about 2017). The library was obtained by 5' RACE. This sample was sequenced with an Illumina HiSeq 2500. The public reads were reanalyzed by TCRdb: fastp trimming at Q25, MiXCR alignment, in-frame beta chains only. Merged by CDR3 protein, the rows form single entries marked with the most common genes and DNA. Here the sample has around 220,000 distinct CDR3 sequences; approximately 20% occur a single time. Of the sample, 40% to 50% is held by the ten largest clones. No antigen has been assigned to these receptors. General study outcomes and caveats: Blood from ankylosing spondylitis patients appeared to be characterized by a TCR beta motif composed of eight highly homologous amino acid variants.

Material for sequencing was blood, either unsorted or a sorted T cell fraction (not recorded which). Receptors originate from a male donor with ankylosing spondylitis.

The V and J genes are TRBV6-2 or TRBV6-3 and TRBJ2-1; D tentatively reads TRBD1 or TRBD2 (5 bases each). Germline CDR1 is MNHEY and CDR2 is SVGEGT. V lost 0 bases, J lost 10 bases, and 7 bases lay in between. The CDR3 has 12 amino acids. The CDR3 here is CASSYSGPEQFF. The CDR3 DNA reads as TGTGCCAGCAGTTACTCGGGACCCGAGCAGTTCTTC.

The rearrangement uses TRBV12-3 or TRBV12-4 and TRBJ1-4, with D uncertain. Trimming stripped 2 bases from V and 4 bases from J, with 8 bases between. CDR3 length: 14 residues. This CDR3 reads CASSLTGDNEKLFF. The CDR3 DNA sequence: TGTGCCAGCAGTTTAACCGGAGATAATGAAAAACTGTTTTTT.

This clonotype has a count of ten or more. V usage is TRBV5-1 and J usage is TRBJ2-2; D uncertain. Trimming pared 2 bases from V and 2 bases from J, leaving 7 bases between. Looked up from germline, CDR1 is SGHRS and CDR2 is YFSETQ. CDR3 length: 14 amino acids. Here the CDR3 reads CASSFVYNTGELFF. The CDR3 bases are TGCGCCAGCAGCTTTGTTTATAACACCGGGGAGCTGTTTTTT.

CDR3 DNA sequence: TGTGCCAGCGGAGGTATCGGGCAGGGTAAAAACAATGAGCAGTTCTTC. Its protein is CASGGIGQGKNNEQFF. The chain links TRBV2 to TRBJ2-1, with D perhaps given as TRBD1 or TRBD2 (5 bases each). The germline gives CDR1 SNHLY, CDR2 FYNNEI. CDR3 size: 16 residues. V dropped 8 bases and J dropped 5 bases, with 22 bases sitting between them.

This clonotype came up a few times. J is TRBJ2-7 and V is TRBV27, with TRBD1 identical over 7 bases. Trimming removed 5 bases from V and 1 base from J; junction bases left unmatched: 11. CDR1 and CDR2 from the germline V gene are MNHEY and SMNVEV (reference sequence). The CDR3 runs 16 residues. CDR3 DNA: TGTGCCAGCAGTCGTTCAGGGACAGAAGTTTCCTACGAGCAGTACTTC. Amino acids: CASSRSGTEVSYEQYF.

This clonotype was observed a few times. The CDR3 loop reads CATSGSGGLYEKLFF. The CDR3 DNA reads as TGTGCCACCAGCGGCTCAGGGGGCTTGTATGAAAAACTGTTTTTT. This rearrangement joins TRBV15 to TRBJ1-4; TRBD1 matches at 8 bases. Germline loops: CDR1 LNHNV, CDR2 YYDKDF (reference sequence). Trimming cost V 5 bases and J 6 bases; bases outside gene matches: 8. The CDR3 covers 15 residues.

Here the CDR3 DNA reads TGTGCCAGCAGCAAAGCGTGGGACAGCGACACGGATACGCAGTATTTT. Translating gives CASSKAWDSDTDTQYF. The chain uses TRBV3-1 and TRBJ2-3, with TRBD1 identical over 7 bases. There are 16 residues in the CDR3. V shed 5 bases and J 6 bases; nucleotides not matched to a gene: 14. CDR1 LGHDT and CDR2 YNNKEL come from the germline V gene (reference sequence).

This clonotype turned up a few times. This chain links TRBV20-1 with TRBJ2-1; 7 bases align to TRBD2. After removal of 7 bases from V and 0 bases from J, the junction contained 9 bases not matched to a gene. The V gene's germline CDR1 is DFQATT and CDR2 SNEGSKA (reference sequence). This CDR3 comprises 15 residues. The CDR3 coding sequence is TGCAGTGGGTCTAGCGGATTGAGCTCCTACAATGAGCAGTTCTTC. It yields the protein CSGSSGLSSYNEQFF.

This clonotype was detected only a few times. The rearrangement uses TRBV7-9 and TRBJ1-2; 8 bases are a match to TRBD1. V was clipped by 1 base and J by 2 bases; unmatched bases: 6. CDR3 length equals 16 residues. Germline CDR1 reads SEHNR; CDR2 reads FQNEAQ (reference sequence). Here the CDR3 DNA reads TGTGCCAGCAGCTTAGGGGGACAGGCCAGGAACTATGGCTACACCTTC. Translating it yields CASSLGGQARNYGYTF.

This clonotype has only a few counts. The chain carries TRBV20-1 and TRBJ2-7; possible D gene TRBD1, 5 bases. The V end was cut by 1 base, the J end by 3 bases, with 13 bases between. Germline V gives CDR1 DFQATT, CDR2 SNEGSKA (reference sequence). This CDR3 spans 14 amino acids. CDR3 sequence: CSARGQSDSYEQYF. DNA for the CDR3: TGCAGTGCTAGAGGGCAAAGCGACAGCTACGAGCAGTACTTC.

The chain joins TRBV6-2 or TRBV6-3 to TRBJ2-1; 7 bases match TRBD2. The junction had 10 bases not matched to a gene; V was cut back by 7 bases and J by 4 bases. The CDR3 runs 15 residues. Germline CDR1 MNHEY, CDR2 SVGEGT. The CDR3 DNA reads TGTGCCAGCAATCCGTTAGCGGGTGGTTACAATGAGCAGTTCTTC. It specifies CASNPLAGGYNEQFF.

The J gene is TRBJ2-7, the V gene TRBV6-1, with 10 bases fitting TRBD1. Germline CDR1 and CDR2: MNHNS and SASEGT. The trim removed 10 bases at V and 4 bases at J, leaving 10 bases unmatched. CDR3 size: 14 residues. The CDR3 region has the DNA TGTGCCACCCTTCCGACAGGGGGCCTTTACGAGCAGTACTTC. Its translation: CATLPTGGLYEQYF.

This clonotype was seen a few times. This sequence joins TRBV19 and TRBJ2-7; D remains unclear. V was clipped by 4 bases and J by 1 base, with 11 bases between them. The CDR3 length is 14 residues. Germline CDR1 LNHDA, CDR2 SQIVND (reference sequence). The CDR3 reads CASSTHTPSYEQYF. Here the CDR3 DNA reads TGTGCCAGTAGTACTCACACACCGTCCTACGAGCAGTACTTC.

V gene TRBV19 combines with J gene TRBJ2-7, with D unresolved. Between the trimmed V and J ends, which lost 3 bases and 2 bases, there was a span of 8 bases. CDR3 size: 13 residues. Germline V CDR1 and CDR2: LNHDA, SQIVND (reference sequence). The CDR3: CASSITVTYEQYF. The CDR3 nucleotides are TGTGCCAGTAGTATCACCGTCACCTACGAGCAGTACTTC.

This clonotype was picked up a small number of times. The V gene is TRBV27, the J gene TRBJ1-5; tentative D call: TRBD1 (5 bases). CDR3 size: 17 residues. The V gene lost 5 bases and the J gene lost 4 bases, with 21 bases spanning the gap. CDR1 is MNHEY and CDR2 is SMNVEV in the germline V gene (reference sequence). In DNA form, the CDR3 reads TGTGCCAGCAGTCCCGTAATGGCTCAGGGAGGAAATCAGCCCCAGCATTTT. This translates into CASSPVMAQGGNQPQHF.

This chain uses TRBV2 with TRBJ2-1; weak D call: TRBD1 (6 bases). The V gene's germline CDR1 is SNHLY and CDR2 FYNNEI. The CDR3 is 14 residues long. V shed 6 bases and J shed 5 bases, with 14 bases lying between them. The CDR3 is CASRVDSSNNEQFF. CDR3 coding DNA: TGTGCCAGCAGGGTGGACAGTTCAAACAATGAGCAGTTCTTC.

The chain recombines TRBV9 with TRBJ2-1; the match to TRBD2 covers 12 bases. In germline, CDR1 is SGDLS, CDR2 YYNGEE. The CDR3 spans 16 residues. Losses at the gene ends were 4 bases for V and 8 bases for J; bases not matched to a gene: 10. CDR3 in DNA: TGTGCCAGCAGCCTACCACCTAGCGGGGGGGCGGATGAGCAGTTCTTC. Residues: CASSLPPSGGADEQFF.

This clonotype was recorded at least ten times. This chain connects TRBV12-3 or TRBV12-4 to TRBJ2-3; 7 bases map to TRBD2. The V gene end was trimmed by 3 bases and the J gene end by 2 bases; junction bases not matched to a gene: 5. This CDR3 is 15 amino acids long. The chain's CDR3 is CASSLGSGDTDTQYF. The CDR3 coding sequence is TGTGCCAGCAGTTTGGGGAGCGGGGACACAGATACGCAGTATTTT.

The J gene is TRBJ2-7, the V gene TRBV2; D possibly corresponds to TRBD1 (6 bases). The ends were cut back, 7 bases at V and 4 bases at J, with 17 bases in the middle. CDR1 and CDR2 (germline): SNHLY, FYNNEI. The CDR3 has 14 amino acids. In DNA, the CDR3 is TGTGCCAGCACCGAAGGGGGAATCTCTTACGAGCAGTACTTC. It encodes CASTEGGISYEQYF. The full variable domain, its missing parts supplied by reference TRBV2 and TRBJ2-7, is EPEVTQTPSHQVTQMGQEVILRCVPISNHLYFYWYRQILGQKVEFLVSFYNNEISEKSEIFDDQFSVERPDGSNFTLKIRSTKLEDSAMYFCASTEGGISYEQYFGPGTRLTVT.

Turning to this clonotype: This sequence may be a read error, since a much larger clone differs from it by one base. The chain links TRBV15 to TRBJ2-2, with D unclear. Germline V gene data show CDR1 as LNHNV and CDR2 as YYDKDF (reference sequence). V dropped 5 bases and J dropped 1 base, with 11 bases sitting between them. This CDR3 has 15 residues. Written as DNA, the CDR3 is TGTGCCACCAGCCATGACGGTCAGAACACCGGGGAGCTGTTTTTT. Protein sequence: CATSHDGQNTGELFF. The full variable domain, rest sourced from reference TRBV15 and TRBJ2-2, is DAMVIQNPRYQVTQFGKPVTLSCSQTLNHNVMYWYQQKSSQAPKLLFHYYDKDFNNEADTPDNFQSRRPNTSFCFLDIRSPGLGDTAMYLCATSHDGQNTGELFFGEGSRLTVL.

CDR3 nucleotide sequence: TGTGCCAGCAGTTTATGGGAAAAGCTGACCTACGAGCAGTACTTC. Its protein product is CASSLWEKLTYEQYF. This chain links TRBV12-3 or TRBV12-4 with TRBJ2-7, with no clear D. This CDR3 is built from 15 residues. V lost 2 bases, J lost 2 bases, and 13 bases lay in between.

The chain is built from TRBV20-1 and TRBJ1-1; the D gene is possibly TRBD1 (5 bases). The CDR3 covers 14 residues. Germline V lookup: CDR1 DFQATT, CDR2 SNEGSKA (reference sequence). Trimming took 6 bases from V and 6 from J, leaving 20 bases between them. CDR3: CSAVPEGRLAEAFF. The CDR3 DNA reads TGCAGTGCCGTGCCCGAGGGGCGTTTGGCTGAAGCTTTCTTT.

This clonotype was observed a few times. The gene calls are TRBV5-1 and TRBJ1-2; TRBD1 agrees at 8 bases. The CDR3 consists of 17 residues. V dropped 0 bases and J dropped 3; count of bases not matched to a gene: 10. From germline, CDR1 is SGHRS and CDR2 YFSETQ. The CDR3 bases are TGCGCCAGCAGCTTGGTCGGACAGGGATTTGGTGACTATGGCTACACCTTC. It specifies CASSLVGQGFGDYGYTF.

The rearrangement joins TRBV28 to TRBJ2-5; D is perhaps TRBD2 (5 bases). V lost 5 bases, J lost 5 bases, and 12 bases lay in between. This CDR3 has 13 residues. The germline CDR1 and CDR2 sequences are MDHEN and SYDVKM. The CDR3 loop reads CASSAGVWETQYF. For the CDR3, the DNA is TGTGCCAGCAGTGCCGGGGTATGGGAGACCCAGTACTTC.

The rearrangement uses TRBV28 and TRBJ2-5; TRBD2 matches 7 bases. The V segment lost 6 bases and the J segment 1 base; nucleotides outside the gene matches: 5. CDR3 size: 14 residues. Germline V gives CDR1 MDHEN, CDR2 SYDVKM. CDR3 sequence (DNA): TGTGCCAGCAGAAACCCTAGCGGCCAAGAGACCCAGTACTTC. As protein: CASRNPSGQETQYF.

This clonotype was detected a few times. The V call is TRBV20-1, the J call TRBJ2-7; TRBD1 might be the D (6 bases). Trimming took off 0 bases at V and 2 bases at J, with 14 bases between the two ends. This CDR3 region has 15 residues. Germline CDR1 DFQATT, CDR2 SNEGSKA (reference sequence). CDR3 sequence (DNA): TGCAGTGCTAGAGATCCACAGGGAAGAGCCTACGAGCAGTACTTC. Translating it yields CSARDPQGRAYEQYF.

This clonotype has a count of ten or more. The CDR3 spells CASSLKGSGVYQETQYF. The CDR3 coding sequence is TGTGCCAGCAGTTTAAAGGGCAGCGGGGTTTACCAAGAGACCCAGTACTTC. This chain links TRBV12-3 or TRBV12-4 with TRBJ2-5; 7 bases line up with TRBD2. The CDR3 spans 17 residues. With 2 bases clipped from V and 0 bases from J, the junction kept 9 bases outside the gene matches.

In its sample, this clonotype was seen a few times. The rearrangement joins TRBV7-2 to TRBJ2-1; D remains unclear. V was trimmed by 0 bases and J by 9 bases, leaving 6 bases between them. Germline assignment: CDR1 SGHTA and CDR2 FQGNSA. This CDR3 comprises 12 residues. The CDR3 region has the DNA TGTGCCAGCAGCTTAGCAGGAAGTGAGCAGTTCTTC. It translates to CASSLAGSEQFF.